This TCR beta chain was sequenced for a study of blood T cell repertoires in COVID-19. Germline assignment: CDR1 SGHNT and CDR2 YYREEE (reference sequence). The CDR3 runs 16 residues. V lost 2 bases to trimming and J lost 3 bases, with 14 bases between them. Generated by immunoSEQ multiplex PCR, the TCRdb table keeps only in-frame clones and is missing some. Of 190,000 or so clones in the sample, around 87% were seen once. The chain employs TRBV5-4 and TRBJ2-2; D is undetermined. The material sequenced was peripheral blood. This receptor was taken from a man in his 60s who had recovered from COVID-19. CDR3 protein: CASSFGQRVDTGELFF. The CDR3 nucleotides read TGTGCCAGCAGCTTCGGCCAGCGTGTTGACACCGGGGAGCTGTTTTTT.